This T cell receptor beta chain originates from a study of cytomegalovirus exposure and HLA in healthy donors. The germline CDR1 and CDR2 sequences are SGDLS and YYNGEE. V lost 3 bases and J 3 bases, leaving 7 bases between the germline ends. The CDR3 length is 13 residues. Primers: 60 Vbeta forward and 13 Jbeta reverse. Sequencing was performed with immunoSEQ multiplex PCR; in TCRdb, only in-frame clones are kept and a portion is missing. The sample has 30,000 to 35,000 clones, and its top ten clones hold roughly 3.5%. Study-wide findings and caveats: In a later analysis, CMV-associated beta chains were mostly HLA-associated, it appeared.

On this clone itself: Its antigen is unidentified.

The genes are TRBV9 and TRBJ1-5; D is undetermined. The sequence was obtained from a man aged 35 to 55 in good health and CMV-seronegative. The sample taken for sequencing was PBMCs. The CDR3 bases are TGTGCCAGCAGCGCCAGGCCCAATCAGCCCCAGCATTTT. Translated, it gives CASSARPNQPQHF.